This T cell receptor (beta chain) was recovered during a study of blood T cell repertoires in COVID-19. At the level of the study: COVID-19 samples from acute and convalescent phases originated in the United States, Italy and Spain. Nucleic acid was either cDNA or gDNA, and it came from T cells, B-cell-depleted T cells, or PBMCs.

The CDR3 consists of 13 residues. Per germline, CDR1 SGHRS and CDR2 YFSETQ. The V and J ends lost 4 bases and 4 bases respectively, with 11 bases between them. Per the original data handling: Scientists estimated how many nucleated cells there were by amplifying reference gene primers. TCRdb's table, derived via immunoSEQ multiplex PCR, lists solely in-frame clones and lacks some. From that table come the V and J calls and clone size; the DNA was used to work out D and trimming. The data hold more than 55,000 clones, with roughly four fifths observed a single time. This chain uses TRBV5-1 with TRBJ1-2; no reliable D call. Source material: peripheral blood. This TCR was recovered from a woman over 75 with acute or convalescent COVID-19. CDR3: CASSILGRYGYTF. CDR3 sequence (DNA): TGCGCCAGCAGCATTCTGGGCCGCTATGGCTACACCTTC.